What follows describes a single T cell receptor (beta chain). The data were produced by immunoSEQ multiplex PCR, yet TCRdb's version contains in-frame clones alone and is incomplete. The sample lists about 56,000 clones; approximately 90% were seen once. This sample stems from a study of CD4 T cells in relation to SARS-CoV-2 and coronaviruses. V was pared by 2 bases and J by 1 base, with 7 bases between. Germline CDR1 and CDR2: SGHTA and FQGNSA. The CDR3 extends over 14 amino acids. The chain carries TRBV7-2 and TRBJ2-3, with D possibly TRBD2 on 5 matching bases. Sequencing used naive CD4+ T cells from PBMCs. The subset is: naive CD4+ T cells isolated by negative enrichment. This receptor was taken from an adult with COVID-19. CDR3 DNA: TGTGCCAGCAGCTTACGAGGGCGCACAGATACGCAGTATTTT. Protein sequence: CASSLRGRTDTQYF.